This TCR beta chain was observed in a study of OX40 agonist ivuxolimab in advanced cancers. V gave up 7 bases and J gave up 6 bases; unmatched junction bases: 13. Germline CDR1 MDHEN, CDR2 SYDVKM. This CDR3 comprises 16 residues. Libraries were prepared by immunoSEQ multiplex PCR; TCRdb keeps only in-frame clonotypes and omits some of them. The sample shows approximately 57,000 clones, 80% to 90% of them seen only once. V and J are TRBV28 and TRBJ2-3; 10 bases are shared with TRBD2. The source is an adult with an advanced solid tumor such as melanoma, head and neck, liver or kidney cancer. The input for sequencing was CD4+ or CD8+ T cells sorted from blood, taken in a trial of the OX40 agonist ivuxolimab. CDR3 loop: CASIGTGLAVMDTQYF. The CDR3 bases are TGTGCCAGCATTGGAACAGGACTAGCGGTTATGGATACGCAGTATTTT. The complete variable domain, with remaining parts taken from reference TRBV28 and TRBJ2-3, reads DVKVTQSSRYLVKRTGEKVFLECVQDMDHENMFWYRQDPGLGLRLIYFSYDVKMKEKGDIPEGYSVSREKKERFSLILESASTNQTSMYLCASIGTGLAVMDTQYFGPGTRLTVL.